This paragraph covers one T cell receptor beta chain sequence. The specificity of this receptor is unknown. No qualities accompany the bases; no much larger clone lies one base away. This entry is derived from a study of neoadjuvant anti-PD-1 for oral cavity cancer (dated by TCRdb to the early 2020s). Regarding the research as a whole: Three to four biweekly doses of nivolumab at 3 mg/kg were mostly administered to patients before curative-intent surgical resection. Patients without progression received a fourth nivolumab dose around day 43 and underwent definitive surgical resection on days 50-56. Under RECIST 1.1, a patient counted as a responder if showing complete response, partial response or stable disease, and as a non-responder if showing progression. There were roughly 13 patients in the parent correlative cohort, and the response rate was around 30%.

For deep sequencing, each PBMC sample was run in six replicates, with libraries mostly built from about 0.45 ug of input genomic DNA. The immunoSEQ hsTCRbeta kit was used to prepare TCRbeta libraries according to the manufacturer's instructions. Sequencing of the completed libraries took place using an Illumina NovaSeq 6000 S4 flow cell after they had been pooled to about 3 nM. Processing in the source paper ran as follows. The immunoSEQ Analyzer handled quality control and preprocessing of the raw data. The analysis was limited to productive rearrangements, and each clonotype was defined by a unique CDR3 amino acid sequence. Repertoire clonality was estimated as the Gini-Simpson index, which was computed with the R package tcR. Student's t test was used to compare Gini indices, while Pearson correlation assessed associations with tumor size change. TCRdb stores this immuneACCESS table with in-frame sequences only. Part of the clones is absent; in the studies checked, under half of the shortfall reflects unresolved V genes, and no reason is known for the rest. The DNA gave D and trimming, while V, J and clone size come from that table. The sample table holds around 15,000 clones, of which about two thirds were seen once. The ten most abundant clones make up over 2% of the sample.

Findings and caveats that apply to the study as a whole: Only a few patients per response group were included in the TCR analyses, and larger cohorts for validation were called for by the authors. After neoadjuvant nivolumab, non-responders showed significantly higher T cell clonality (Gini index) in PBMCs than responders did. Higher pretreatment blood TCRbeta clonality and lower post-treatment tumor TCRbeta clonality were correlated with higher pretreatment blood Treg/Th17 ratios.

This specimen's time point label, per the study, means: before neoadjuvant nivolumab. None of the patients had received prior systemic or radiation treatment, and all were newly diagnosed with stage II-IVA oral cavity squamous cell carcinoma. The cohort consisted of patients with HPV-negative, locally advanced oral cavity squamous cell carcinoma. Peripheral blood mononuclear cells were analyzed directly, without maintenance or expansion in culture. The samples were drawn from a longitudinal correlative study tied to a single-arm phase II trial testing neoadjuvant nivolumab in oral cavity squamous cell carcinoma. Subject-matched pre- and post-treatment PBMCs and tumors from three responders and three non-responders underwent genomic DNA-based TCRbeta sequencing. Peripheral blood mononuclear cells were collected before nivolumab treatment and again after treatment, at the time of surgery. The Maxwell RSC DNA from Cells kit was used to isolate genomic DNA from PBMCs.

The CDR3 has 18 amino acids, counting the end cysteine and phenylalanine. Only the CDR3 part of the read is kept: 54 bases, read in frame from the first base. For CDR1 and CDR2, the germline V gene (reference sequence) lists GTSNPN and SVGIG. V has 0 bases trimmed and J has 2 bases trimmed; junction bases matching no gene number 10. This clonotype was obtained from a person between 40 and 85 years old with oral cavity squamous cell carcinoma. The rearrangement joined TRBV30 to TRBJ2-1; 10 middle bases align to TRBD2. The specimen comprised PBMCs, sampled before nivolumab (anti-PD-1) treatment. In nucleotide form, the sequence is TGTGCCTGGAGTGTAAGTCGCATCAGCGGGGGGGCCTACAATGAGCAGTTCTTC. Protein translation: CAWSVSRISGGAYNEQFF.